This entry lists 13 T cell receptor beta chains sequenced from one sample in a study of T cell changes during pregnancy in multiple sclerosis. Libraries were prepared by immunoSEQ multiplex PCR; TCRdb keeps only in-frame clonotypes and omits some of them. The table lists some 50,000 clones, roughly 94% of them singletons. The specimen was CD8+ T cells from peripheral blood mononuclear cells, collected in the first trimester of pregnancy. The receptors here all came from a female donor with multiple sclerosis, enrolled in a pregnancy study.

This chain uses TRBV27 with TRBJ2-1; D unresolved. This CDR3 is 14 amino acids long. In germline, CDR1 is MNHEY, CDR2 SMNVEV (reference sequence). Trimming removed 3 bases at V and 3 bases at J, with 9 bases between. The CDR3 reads CASSFAFGYNEQFF. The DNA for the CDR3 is TGTGCCAGCAGTTTCGCGTTCGGCTACAATGAGCAGTTCTTC.

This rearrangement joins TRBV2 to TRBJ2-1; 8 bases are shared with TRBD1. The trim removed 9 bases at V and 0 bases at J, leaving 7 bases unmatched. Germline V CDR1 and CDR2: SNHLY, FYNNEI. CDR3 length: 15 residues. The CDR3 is CASSQGAPSYNEQFF. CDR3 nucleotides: TGTGCCAGTTCCCAGGGGGCCCCCTCCTACAATGAGCAGTTCTTC. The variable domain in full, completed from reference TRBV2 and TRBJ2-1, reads EPEVTQTPSHQVTQMGQEVILRCVPISNHLYFYWYRQILGQKVEFLVSFYNNEISEKSEIFDDQFSVERPDGSNFTLKIRSTKLEDSAMYFCASSQGAPSYNEQFFGPGTRLTVL.

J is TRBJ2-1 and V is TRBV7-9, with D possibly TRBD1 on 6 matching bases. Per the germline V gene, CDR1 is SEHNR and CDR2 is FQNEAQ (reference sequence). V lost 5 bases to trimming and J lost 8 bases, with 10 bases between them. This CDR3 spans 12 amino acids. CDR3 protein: CASSPHRDEQFF. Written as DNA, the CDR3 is TGTGCCAGCAGCCCACACAGGGATGAGCAGTTCTTC.

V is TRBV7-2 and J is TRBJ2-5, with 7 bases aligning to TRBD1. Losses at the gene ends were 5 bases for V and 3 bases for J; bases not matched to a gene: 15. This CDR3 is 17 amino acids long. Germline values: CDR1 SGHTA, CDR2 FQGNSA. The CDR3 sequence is CASSPRSNRGWEETQYF. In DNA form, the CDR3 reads TGTGCCAGCAGCCCCCGCAGTAACAGGGGATGGGAAGAGACCCAGTACTTC.

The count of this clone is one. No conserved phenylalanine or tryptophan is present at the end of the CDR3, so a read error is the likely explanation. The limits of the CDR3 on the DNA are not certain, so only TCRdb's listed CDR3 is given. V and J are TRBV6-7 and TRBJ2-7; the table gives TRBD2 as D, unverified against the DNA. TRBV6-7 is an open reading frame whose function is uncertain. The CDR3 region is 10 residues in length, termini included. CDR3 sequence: CASKPYENLR.

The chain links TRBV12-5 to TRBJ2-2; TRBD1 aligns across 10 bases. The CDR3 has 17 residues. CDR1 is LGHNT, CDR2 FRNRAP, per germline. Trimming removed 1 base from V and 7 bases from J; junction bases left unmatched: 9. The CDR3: CASGLGQGAGGNGELFF. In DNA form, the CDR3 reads TGTGCTAGTGGTTTGGGACAGGGGGCCGGAGGGAACGGGGAGCTGTTTTTT.

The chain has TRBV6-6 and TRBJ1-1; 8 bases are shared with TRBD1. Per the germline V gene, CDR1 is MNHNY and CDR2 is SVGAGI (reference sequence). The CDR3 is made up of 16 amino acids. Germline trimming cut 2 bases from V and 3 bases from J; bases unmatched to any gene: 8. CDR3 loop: CASSYGKNRGDTEAFF. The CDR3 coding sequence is TGTGCCAGCAGTTACGGGAAAAACAGGGGGGACACTGAAGCTTTCTTT.

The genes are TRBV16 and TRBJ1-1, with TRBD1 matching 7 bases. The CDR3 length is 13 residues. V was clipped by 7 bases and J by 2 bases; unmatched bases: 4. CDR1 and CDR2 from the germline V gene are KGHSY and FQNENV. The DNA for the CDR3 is TGTGCCAGCACGACAGGGTTAAACACTGAAGCTTTCTTT. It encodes CASTTGLNTEAFF. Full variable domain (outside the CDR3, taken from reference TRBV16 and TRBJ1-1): GEEVAQTPKHLVRGEGQKAKLYCAPIKGHSYVFWYQQVLKNEFKFLISFQNENVFDETGMPKERFSAKCLPNSPCSLEIQATKLEDSAVYFCASTTGLNTEAFFGQGTRLTVV.

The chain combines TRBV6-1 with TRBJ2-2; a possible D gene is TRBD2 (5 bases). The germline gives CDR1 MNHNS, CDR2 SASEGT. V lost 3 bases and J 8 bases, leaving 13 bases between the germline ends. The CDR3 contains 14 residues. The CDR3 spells CASSEPGLAGELFF. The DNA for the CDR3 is TGTGCCAGCAGTGAGCCCGGCCTAGCAGGGGAGCTGTTTTTT.

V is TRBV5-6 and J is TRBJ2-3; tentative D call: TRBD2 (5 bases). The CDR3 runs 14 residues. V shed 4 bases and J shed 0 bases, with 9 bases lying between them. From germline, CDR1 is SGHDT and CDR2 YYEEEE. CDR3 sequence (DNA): TGTGCCAGCAGCCCGTGGACTAGCACAGATACGCAGTATTTT. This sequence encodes CASSPWTSTDTQYF.

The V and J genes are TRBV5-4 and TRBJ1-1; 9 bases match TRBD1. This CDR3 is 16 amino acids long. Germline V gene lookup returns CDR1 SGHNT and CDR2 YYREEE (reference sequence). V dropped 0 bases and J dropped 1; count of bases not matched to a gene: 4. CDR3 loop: CASSLGTGDWNTEAFF. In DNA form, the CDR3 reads TGTGCCAGCAGCTTGGGGACAGGGGACTGGAACACTGAAGCTTTCTTT.

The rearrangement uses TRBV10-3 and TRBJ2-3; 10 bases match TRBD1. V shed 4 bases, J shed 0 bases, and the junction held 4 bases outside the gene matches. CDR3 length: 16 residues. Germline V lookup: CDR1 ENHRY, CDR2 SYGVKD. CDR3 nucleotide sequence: TGTGCCATCAGTGGAGAGGGACAGGGGAGCACAGATACGCAGTATTTT. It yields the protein CAISGEGQGSTDTQYF.

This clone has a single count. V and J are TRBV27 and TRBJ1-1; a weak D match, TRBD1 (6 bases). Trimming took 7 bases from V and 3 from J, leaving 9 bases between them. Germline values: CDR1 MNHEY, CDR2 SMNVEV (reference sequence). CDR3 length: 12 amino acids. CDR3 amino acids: CASKRGYTEAFF. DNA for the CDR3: TGTGCCAGCAAAAGGGGGTACACTGAAGCTTTCTTT.